This is a list of T cell receptor beta chains from one sample in a study of cytomegalovirus exposure and HLA in healthy donors. Libraries were prepared by immunoSEQ multiplex PCR; TCRdb keeps only in-frame clonotypes and omits some of them. Recorded here are about 55,000 clones; the top ten clones represent about 10%. Sequencing was done on a sample of PBMCs. The origin of the receptors is a man between 45 and 60 years old in good health and CMV-seropositive. Each CDR3 is given with its conserved first and last residue. A D gene is named only where the DNA matches it firmly.

cdr3_length: 11; j_call: TRBJ1-2; v_call: TRBV13; d_call: .; cdr3_aa: CASSHRDGYTF; cdr3_nt: TGTGCCAGCAGCCACAGGGATGGCTACACCTTC
cdr3_length: 14; j_call: TRBJ1-5; v_call: TRBV10-2; d_call: TRBD1; cdr3_aa: CASSEGRGQQPQHF; cdr3_nt: TGCGCCAGCAGTGAGGGCAGGGGGCAGCAGCCCCAGCATTTT
cdr3_length: 14; j_call: TRBJ2-7; v_call: TRBV6-1; d_call: TRBD2; cdr3_aa: CASSGGLVSYEQYF; cdr3_nt: TGTGCCAGCAGTGGAGGACTAGTCAGCTACGAGCAGTACTTC
cdr3_length: 13; j_call: TRBJ1-1; v_call: TRBV7-2; d_call: .; cdr3_aa: CASSLWANTEAFF; cdr3_nt: TGTGCCAGCAGCTTATGGGCGAACACTGAAGCTTTCTTT
cdr3_length: 13; j_call: TRBJ1-1; v_call: TRBV15; d_call: TRBD1; cdr3_aa: CATSGDRGSEAFF; cdr3_nt: TGTGCCACCAGCGGGGACAGGGGGAGTGAAGCTTTCTTT
cdr3_length: 20; j_call: TRBJ2-7; v_call: TRBV15; d_call: TRBD2; cdr3_aa: CATSRRQGDPGTSGAYEQYF; cdr3_nt: TGTGCCACCAGCAGAAGACAGGGGGATCCCGGGACTAGCGGTGCCTACGAGCAGTACTTC
cdr3_length: 13; j_call: TRBJ1-1; v_call: TRBV11-3; d_call: .; cdr3_aa: CASSLGGVAEAFF; cdr3_nt: TGTGCCAGCAGCTTAGGCGGGGTGGCTGAAGCTTTCTTT
cdr3_length: 15; j_call: TRBJ2-7; v_call: TRBV27; d_call: TRBD1; cdr3_aa: CASSLGQGATYEQYF; cdr3_nt: TGTGCCAGCAGTTTGGGACAGGGGGCCACCTACGAGCAGTACTTC
cdr3_length: 12; j_call: TRBJ2-1; v_call: TRBV19; d_call: .; cdr3_aa: CASRGSWNEQFF; cdr3_nt: TGTGCCAGTCGGGGGAGTTGGAATGAGCAGTTCTTC
cdr3_length: 15; j_call: TRBJ1-5; v_call: TRBV5-1; d_call: .; cdr3_aa: CASREGHSRNQPQHF; cdr3_nt: TGCGCCAGCAGGGAGGGGCACTCTCGGAATCAGCCCCAGCATTTT
cdr3_length: 17; j_call: TRBJ2-2; v_call: TRBV11-2; d_call: .; cdr3_aa: CASSPSRWERNTGELFF; cdr3_nt: TGTGCCAGCAGCCCATCCCGGTGGGAGCGGAACACCGGGGAGCTGTTTTTT
cdr3_length: 15; j_call: TRBJ1-2; v_call: TRBV4-2; d_call: TRBD1; cdr3_aa: CASSQGQGENYGYTF; cdr3_nt: TGTGCCAGCAGCCAAGGGCAGGGGGAGAACTATGGCTACACCTTC
cdr3_length: 13; j_call: TRBJ2-1; v_call: TRBV5-6; d_call: .; cdr3_aa: CASSMTMDNEQFF; cdr3_nt: TGTGCCAGCAGCATGACTATGGACAATGAGCAGTTCTTC